The TCR beta chain under discussion was sequenced for a study of blood T cell repertoires in COVID-19. The V gene lost 7 bases and the J gene lost 3 bases, with 13 bases spanning the gap. From germline, CDR1 is GTSNPN and CDR2 SVGIG (reference sequence). This CDR3 is built from 12 residues. Profiled with immunoSEQ multiplex PCR; TCRdb holds only in-frame clones, not every one. The table records 260,000 or so clones, about four fifths of them present only once. Patients in Seattle were enrolled during active infection, then followed longitudinally. The rearrangement links TRBV30 to TRBJ2-7, with D maybe TRBD1 (6 bases). The sample was peripheral blood. This receptor was obtained from an elderly woman with COVID-19, enrolled during active disease. CDR3 region: CAFSGQHYEQYF. CDR3 bases: TGTGCCTTCAGCGGACAGCACTACGAGCAGTACTTC.